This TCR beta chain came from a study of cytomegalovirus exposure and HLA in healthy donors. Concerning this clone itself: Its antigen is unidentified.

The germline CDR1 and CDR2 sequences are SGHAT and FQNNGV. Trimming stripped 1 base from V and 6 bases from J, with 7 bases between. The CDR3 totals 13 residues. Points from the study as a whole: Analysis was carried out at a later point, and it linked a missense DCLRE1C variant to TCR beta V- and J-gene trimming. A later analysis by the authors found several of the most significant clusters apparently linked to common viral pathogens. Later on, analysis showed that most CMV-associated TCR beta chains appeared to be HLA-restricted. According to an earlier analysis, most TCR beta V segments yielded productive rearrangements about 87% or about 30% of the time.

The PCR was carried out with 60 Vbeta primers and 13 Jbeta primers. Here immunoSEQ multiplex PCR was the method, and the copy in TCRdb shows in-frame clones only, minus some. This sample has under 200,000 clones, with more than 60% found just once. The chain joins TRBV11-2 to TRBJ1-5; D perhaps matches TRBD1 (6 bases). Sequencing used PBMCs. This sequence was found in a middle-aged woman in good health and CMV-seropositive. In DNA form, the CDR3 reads TGTGCCAGCAGCTTAGGGGACATTCAGCCCCAGCATTTT. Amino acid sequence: CASSLGDIQPQHF.